These 13 T cell receptor beta chains share one sample of origin, sequenced in a study of control samples from healthy donors and cancer patients. Produced via immunoSEQ multiplex PCR; TCRdb's table is partial and in-frame only. The sample yields 150,000 to 200,000 clones, about 92% seen once. The sample taken for sequencing was blood. These receptors all stem from a young man in good health.

V is TRBV5-4 and J is TRBJ2-3; D call uncertain. V lost 5 bases to trimming and J lost 1 base, with 14 bases between them. This CDR3 has 15 residues. Germline CDR1 SGHNT, CDR2 YYREEE (reference sequence). CDR3 sequence: CASSYGPTRTDTQYF. In DNA, the CDR3 is TGTGCCAGCAGTTACGGACCTACCCGCACAGATACGCAGTATTTT.

V and J are TRBV30 and TRBJ1-1; maybe TRBD1 (5 bases). The V gene's germline CDR1 is GTSNPN and CDR2 SVGIG (reference sequence). The CDR3 is made up of 14 amino acids. V dropped 3 bases and J dropped 0 bases, with 11 bases sitting between them. CDR3 sequence (DNA): TGTGCCTGGAGACGGGGCGACATGAACACTGAAGCTTTCTTT. It codes for CAWRRGDMNTEAFF.

J is TRBJ1-5 and V is TRBV27; weak D call: TRBD1 (6 bases). There are 14 residues in the CDR3. V lost 2 bases and J lost 7, with 12 bases in between. Germline V gives CDR1 MNHEY, CDR2 SMNVEV (reference sequence). The CDR3 sequence is CASSLRGGGQPQHF. The CDR3 DNA is TGTGCCAGCAGTTTAAGGGGGGGCGGGCAGCCCCAGCATTTT.

This clone was detected only a few times. This chain joins TRBV7-2 and TRBJ2-7, with D perhaps being TRBD1 or TRBD2 (5 bases each). The germline V gene encodes CDR1 SGHTA and CDR2 FQGNSA. The CDR3 is 15 residues long. The germline V and J ends were trimmed by 5 bases and 6 bases, with 20 bases remaining between them. The CDR3 nucleotides read TGTGCCAGCAGCCCCGGGGCACAGCCGGGGTCCGAGCAGTACTTC. Protein product: CASSPGAQPGSEQYF.

The V gene is TRBV6-2 or TRBV6-3, the J gene TRBJ1-3; D may be TRBD1 (6 bases). The CDR3 length is 16 residues. V was trimmed by 2 bases and J by 0 bases, leaving 11 bases between them. Germline loops: CDR1 MNHEY, CDR2 SVGEGT. The CDR3 protein is CASSYLGQHSGNTIYF. Here the CDR3 DNA reads TGTGCCAGCAGTTACCTAGGACAGCACTCTGGAAACACCATATATTTT.

The chain employs TRBV3-1 (or the pseudogene TRBV3-2) and TRBJ2-7; D may match TRBD1 or TRBD2 (5 bases each). The CDR3 extends over 12 amino acids. The germline V gene encodes CDR1 LGHDT and CDR2 YNNKEL (reference sequence). V was cut by 10 bases and J by 7 bases, with 17 bases left in between. CDR3: CATRGSMSEQYF. The CDR3 region has the DNA TGTGCCACCCGGGGCAGCATGAGTGAGCAGTACTTC.

This clone has more than one count but fewer than ten. The chain uses TRBV6-1 and TRBJ1-1, with D possibly matching TRBD1 (6 bases). Germline V gene data show CDR1 as MNHNS and CDR2 as SASEGT. The CDR3 sequence is 15 residues long. V was clipped by 1 base and J by 0 bases, with 9 bases between them. The DNA for the CDR3 is TGTGCCAGCAGTGAAGTCGGGGACATGAACACTGAAGCTTTCTTT. This codes for CASSEVGDMNTEAFF.

This clone has a single count. This chain links TRBV3-1 (or the pseudogene TRBV3-2) with TRBJ1-1; D remains ambiguous. Germline CDR1 is LGHDT and CDR2 is YNNKEL (reference sequence). This CDR3 contains 13 residues. With 3 bases removed from V and 5 bases from J, the gap between germline ends came to 10 bases. The chain's CDR3 is CASSQEMGTEAFF. In nucleotides, the CDR3 is TGTGCCAGCAGCCAGGAGATGGGGACTGAAGCTTTCTTT.

V usage is TRBV7-2 and J usage is TRBJ2-7; the D gene could be TRBD1 or TRBD2 (5 bases each). CDR3 size: 14 residues. Trimming shortened V by 3 bases and J by 2 bases, and 11 bases separated the two germline ends. Looked up from germline, CDR1 is SGHTA and CDR2 is FQGNSA. The CDR3 loop reads CASSLGTQTYEQYF. CDR3 DNA sequence: TGTGCCAGCAGCTTGGGGACGCAGACCTACGAGCAGTACTTC.

The chain combines TRBV5-1 with TRBJ2-7; TRBD2 is a possible D gene (6 bases). Trimming stripped 0 bases from V and 4 bases from J, with 14 bases between. This CDR3 region has 15 residues. The germline V gene has CDR1 SGHRS and CDR2 YFSETQ. The CDR3 DNA reads TGCGCCAGCAGCTTGGGGCCGGGAGCCTGGTACGAGCAGTACTTC. Its translation: CASSLGPGAWYEQYF.

This rearrangement joins TRBV6-5 to TRBJ1-4, with a tentative D call TRBD1 (5 bases). The CDR3 consists of 14 residues. V lost 2 bases and J 12 bases, leaving 16 bases between the germline ends. CDR1 MNHEY and CDR2 SVGAGI come from the germline V gene. The CDR3 region has the DNA TGTGCCAGCAGTTACGGACGGAACTCGGGGGAACTGTTTTTT. This translates into CASSYGRNSGELFF.

This sequence joins TRBV4-3 and TRBJ2-1; 10 bases fit TRBD2. This CDR3 spans 17 amino acids. V gave up 0 bases and J gave up 0 bases; unmatched junction bases: 2. CDR1 is LGHNA and CDR2 is YSLEER in the germline V gene. The CDR3 coding sequence is TGCGCCAGCAGCCAAGATAGGACTAGCGGCTCCTACAATGAGCAGTTCTTC. Its translation is CASSQDRTSGSYNEQFF.

The rearrangement links TRBV3-1 (or the pseudogene TRBV3-2) to TRBJ1-4; D is undetermined. The V gene's germline CDR1 is LGHDT and CDR2 YNNKEL (reference sequence). The CDR3 loop spans 12 amino acids. The V end lost 1 base, the J end lost 8 bases, and 5 bases lay between the germline ends. CDR3 coding DNA: TGTGCCAGCAGCCAAGCTGGGGAAAAACTGTTTTTT. Translated: CASSQAGEKLFF.